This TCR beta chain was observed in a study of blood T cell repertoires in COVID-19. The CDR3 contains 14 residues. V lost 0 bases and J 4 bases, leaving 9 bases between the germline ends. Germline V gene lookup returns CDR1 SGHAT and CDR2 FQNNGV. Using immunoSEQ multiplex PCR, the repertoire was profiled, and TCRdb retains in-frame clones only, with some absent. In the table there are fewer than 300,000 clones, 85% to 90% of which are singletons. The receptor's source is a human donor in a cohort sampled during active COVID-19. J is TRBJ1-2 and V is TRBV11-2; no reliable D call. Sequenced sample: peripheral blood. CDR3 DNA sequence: TGTGCCAGCAGCTTAGACCGAAGCTCCTATGGCTACACCTTC. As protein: CASSLDRSSYGYTF.